This is a list of T cell receptor beta chains from one sample in a study of sequential checkpoint blockade in melanoma. Method: immunoSEQ multiplex PCR; TCRdb's copy keeps in-frame clones and lacks some. The sample has about 40,000 clones, around 86% seen once. Sequencing was performed on CD8+ T cells sorted from blood (inferred from file names), taken from a patient given nivolumab and ipilimumab in sequence. The origin of the receptors is a human donor with melanoma. The conserved cysteine and the conserved F or W are not part of the CDR3 here. Each record gives: J gene, V gene, CDR3 protein.

TRBJ2-3 TRBV9 ASSVEQGFFLDTQY
TRBJ2-3 TRBV7-3 ASSLTPGSLADTQY
TRBJ2-1 TRBV7-3 ASSPNGAGGTEQF
TRBJ2-2 TRBV5-1 ASSPYSGELF
TRBJ2-3 TRBV6-1 ASSENPGGPDTQY
TRBJ1-2 TRBV2 ASSTDRGYRHGYT
TRBJ2-1 TRBV29-1 SSEDRAYNEQF
TRBJ1-2 TRBV6-5 ASSLYRGFGYT
TRBJ2-3 TRBV7-9 ASSLAGLADSTDTQY
TRBJ2-1 TRBV7-8 ASSNSGSSYNEQF
TRBJ1-5 TRBV5-6 ASSPRAGSNQPQH
TRBJ1-5 TRBV27 ASSSRQGLRPQH
TRBJ2-7 TRBV27 ASRMNSFPGQEQY
TRBJ2-2 TRBV2 ASSEVGGPGELF
TRBJ1-1 TRBV19 ASSTGTGNTEAF
TRBJ2-1 TRBV5-1 ASSFITGFTSYNEQF
TRBJ2-3 TRBV10-1 ASSDSSTDTQY
TRBJ2-1 TRBV5-4 ASSPTSGSGYEQF
TRBJ2-1 TRBV4-1 ASSPLPGTTYNEQF
TRBJ2-1 TRBV27 ASSLPGTYNEQF
TRBJ2-2 TRBV15 ATSATSGSRTGELF
TRBJ1-2 TRBV4-1 ASSQAFGGYT
TRBJ2-1 TRBV9 ASSPGQTYNEQF
TRBJ2-2 TRBV29-1 SVEAGLTGELF
TRBJ1-2 TRBV28 ASSFPGNYGYT
TRBJ2-1 TRBV7-2 ASSLSADEQF